One and the same sample provided the 19 T cell receptor beta chains below, sequenced in a study of cytomegalovirus exposure and HLA in healthy donors. PCR amplification relied on 60 Vbeta primers (plus 13 Jbeta primers). Profiling relied on immunoSEQ multiplex PCR, and the TCRdb table lists in-frame clones only, not all of them. The repertoire has 75,000 to 100,000 clones, roughly 70% of them found once; the top ten carry 1.8%. The sample comprised PBMCs. Receptors were obtained from a male donor in good health and CMV-seronegative.

The chain employs TRBV27 and TRBJ2-3, with 9 bases aligning to TRBD2. This CDR3 has 16 amino acids. Germline V gives CDR1 MNHEY, CDR2 SMNVEV (reference sequence). V dropped 0 bases and J dropped 7; count of bases not matched to a gene: 8. The CDR3 DNA is TGTGCCAGCAGTTTATCGGCGGGAGGGGGTCTGAATACGCAGTATTTT. It specifies CASSLSAGGGLNTQYF.

The chain recombines TRBV6-6 with TRBJ2-7; 13 positions match TRBD2. V lost 6 bases, J lost 3 bases, and 5 bases stayed unmatched. CDR1 is MNHNY and CDR2 is SVGAGI in the germline V gene (reference sequence). This CDR3 is built from 15 residues. CDR3 residues: CASRPGTSGNYEQYF. CDR3 DNA: TGTGCCAGCAGACCCGGGACTAGCGGGAACTACGAGCAGTACTTC.

This chain uses TRBV5-1 with TRBJ1-4; D is perhaps TRBD1 (5 bases). Trimming stripped 0 bases from V and 3 bases from J, with 12 bases between. Germline CDR1 and CDR2: SGHRS and YFSETQ. CDR3 length: 16 residues. The CDR3 bases are TGCGCCAGCAGCTTGGATGGGGGGGACGCTAATGAAAAACTGTTTTTT. Residues: CASSLDGGDANEKLFF.

This rearrangement joins TRBV9 to TRBJ2-2, with D unresolved. Trimming left V 0 bases short and J 5 bases short, with 8 bases between. From germline, CDR1 is SGDLS and CDR2 YYNGEE. The CDR3 extends over 14 amino acids. The CDR3 DNA reads as TGTGCCAGCAGCGTAGATCCAACTACCGGGGAGCTGTTTTTT. As protein: CASSVDPTTGELFF.

J is TRBJ2-7 and V is TRBV29-1, with 8 nucleotides matching TRBD2. The germline CDR1 and CDR2 sequences are SQVTM and ANQGSEA. The CDR3 contains 14 residues. J gave up 3 bases and V 4 bases, and 8 bases lay outside the gene matches. Written as DNA, the CDR3 is TGCAGCGTTGGTGTATGGCGGGAGGACTACGAGCAGTACTTC. Translating it yields CSVGVWREDYEQYF.

This chain uses TRBV7-2 with TRBJ1-2; TRBD1 matches 7 bases. The CDR3 runs to 15 residues. CDR1 and CDR2 (germline): SGHTA, FQGNSA. The J segment lost 5 bases and the V segment lost 5 bases, leaving 11 bases of the junction unmatched. CDR3 amino acids: CASSPHTTGRYGYTF. As DNA, the CDR3 is TGTGCCAGCAGCCCCCATACGACAGGGCGTTATGGCTACACCTTC.

The chain has TRBV6-6 and TRBJ1-1, with D unclear. V gave up 5 bases and J gave up 7 bases, with 8 bases separating them. From germline, CDR1 is MNHNY and CDR2 SVGAGI (reference sequence). The length of the CDR3 is 11 residues. The CDR3 here is CASSQEGEAFF. CDR3 DNA sequence: TGTGCCAGCAGTCAGGAGGGTGAAGCTTTCTTT.

Regarding this clone: Compared with germline, one end of the junction differs, possibly owing to a read error. This chain joins TRBV6-5 and TRBJ1-2; maybe TRBD1 (6 bases). From germline, CDR1 is MNHEY and CDR2 SVGAGI. This CDR3 spans 15 amino acids. The CDR3 is CASSTPGTSRRPFFF. CDR3 nucleotides: TGTGCCAGCAGCACCCCCGGGACAAGCCGGCGTCCATTCTTCTTC.

This chain connects TRBV5-6 to TRBJ2-3; tentative D call: TRBD1 (7 bases). Trimming removed 0 bases at V and 7 bases at J, with 18 bases between. This CDR3 spans 16 amino acids. Germline CDR1 SGHDT, CDR2 YYEEEE. The CDR3 DNA reads as TGTGCCAGCAGCTTGGAAGCGGGTCAGGGGGTAAATACGCAGTATTTT. It encodes CASSLEAGQGVNTQYF.

This clone has only a few counts. This chain uses TRBV4-2 with TRBJ2-7, with a possible D match to TRBD1 (5 bases). CDR3 length: 15 residues. Germline V CDR1 and CDR2: LGHNA, YNFKEQ. V lost 3 bases to trimming and J lost 1 base, with 13 bases between them. In DNA, the CDR3 is TGTGCCAGCAGCCACCGAGACAGAACTTCCTACGAGCAGTACTTC. It encodes CASSHRDRTSYEQYF.

The chain's CDR3 is CASSFLGVSGANVLTF. Here the CDR3 DNA reads TGTGCCAGCAGTTTCTTAGGGGTGTCTGGGGCCAACGTCCTGACTTTC. The V and J genes are TRBV28 and TRBJ2-6; a weak D match, TRBD1 (5 bases). The CDR3 spans 16 residues. Germline V gene sequence: CDR1 MDHEN, CDR2 SYDVKM. Between the trimmed V and J ends, which lost 3 bases and 1 base, there was a span of 10 bases.

The count of this clone is one. The chain combines TRBV10-2 with TRBJ2-3, with 7 nucleotides matching TRBD1. Losses at the gene ends were 8 bases for V and 0 bases for J; bases not matched to a gene: 2. This CDR3 contains 13 residues. CDR1 is WSHSY and CDR2 is SAAADI in the germline V gene. The DNA of the CDR3 is TGCGCCAGCGGGGACAGCAGCACAGATACGCAGTATTTT. Amino acid sequence: CASGDSSTDTQYF.

The chain has TRBV28 and TRBJ1-1; D uncertain. Looked up from germline, CDR1 is MDHEN and CDR2 is SYDVKM. Trimming cost V 7 bases and J 4 bases, with 19 bases left between them. The CDR3 extends over 15 amino acids. CDR3 sequence: CASKPKTGRATEAFF. The CDR3 nucleotides are TGTGCCAGCAAACCCAAAACCGGGAGGGCCACTGAAGCTTTCTTT.

The J gene is TRBJ2-7, the V gene TRBV28; TRBD1 agrees at 7 bases. This CDR3 region has 16 residues. CDR1 is MDHEN, CDR2 SYDVKM, per germline. With V trimmed by 8 bases and J by 0 bases, 13 bases remained unmatched. CDR3 in amino acids: CASELGTEDLSYEQYF. The CDR3 coding sequence is TGTGCCAGCGAACTCGGGACAGAAGACCTCTCCTACGAGCAGTACTTC.

This clone appeared a single time. The chain has TRBV9 and TRBJ2-2; 8 positions match TRBD2. With V trimmed by 4 bases and J by 7 bases, 15 bases remained unmatched. Germline V gene data show CDR1 as SGDLS and CDR2 as YYNGEE. CDR3 length: 17 residues. In nucleotides, the CDR3 is TGTGCCAGCAGCCCCGGAGGAGCGGGAGACCCGGGCGGGGAGCTGTTTTTT. This sequence encodes CASSPGGAGDPGGELFF.

This chain joins TRBV7-3 and TRBJ1-3; D not certain. The V end lost 2 bases, the J end lost 0 bases, and 8 bases lay between the germline ends. CDR1 is SGHTA and CDR2 is FQGTGA in the germline V gene. This CDR3 region has 15 residues. CDR3 loop: CASSLQPGSGNTIYF. In nucleotides, the CDR3 is TGTGCCAGCAGCTTACAACCAGGCTCTGGAAACACCATATATTTT.

The chain employs TRBV7-2 and TRBJ1-5; D gene unclear. Germline V gene lookup returns CDR1 SGHTA and CDR2 FQGNSA. V shed 6 bases and J shed 0 bases, with 6 bases lying between them. CDR3 size: 13 residues. This CDR3 is CASRLNSNQPQHF. CDR3 coding DNA: TGTGCCAGCAGACTAAATAGCAATCAGCCCCAGCATTTT.

The CDR3 reads CASSSPGGRSYEQYF. CDR3 nucleotide sequence: TGTGCCAGTAGTAGCCCGGGGGGGCGCTCCTACGAGCAGTACTTC. The chain uses TRBV19 and TRBJ2-7, with 8 positions matching TRBD2. The CDR3 is 15 residues long. V gave up 4 bases and J gave up 0 bases; unmatched junction bases: 5. The V gene's germline CDR1 is LNHDA and CDR2 SQIVND (reference sequence).

This clone turned up a few times. V is TRBV9 and J is TRBJ1-3, with D perhaps matching TRBD1 (6 bases). The CDR3 has 15 residues. V lost 0 bases and J 3 bases, leaving 10 bases between the germline ends. Germline CDR1 SGDLS, CDR2 YYNGEE. The CDR3 loop reads CASSVARGGGNTIYF. The CDR3 DNA sequence: TGTGCCAGCAGCGTAGCACGAGGGGGTGGAAACACCATATATTTT.